The following is a T cell receptor (beta chain) sequence with its context. The junction does not match germline at one end; this may be a read error. This record comes from a study of T cell changes during pregnancy in multiple sclerosis. This CDR3 region has 16 residues. The germline CDR1 and CDR2 sequences are SSHAT and FNYEAQ (reference sequence). Using immunoSEQ multiplex PCR, the repertoire was profiled, and TCRdb retains in-frame clones only, with some absent. The table lists tens of thousands of clones, around 92% of them singletons. The starting material was CD4+ T cells from peripheral blood mononuclear cells, obtained after pregnancy. This clonotype originated in a female donor with multiple sclerosis, enrolled in a pregnancy study. J is TRBJ2-2 and V is TRBV7-7; 10 nucleotides agree with TRBD1. In nucleotides, the CDR3 is TGTGCTAGCAGCTTGGGAGGGACAGGGGTGCCCGGGGAGCTGTTTTTT. Amino acid sequence: CASSLGGTGVPGELFF.